The clone carrying this T cell receptor beta chain has only a few counts. Its antigen is not known. Germline CDR1 and CDR2: SGHNT and YYREEE (reference sequence). The ends were cut back, 0 bases at V and 6 bases at J, with 9 bases in the middle. The CDR3 is 14 residues long. TCRdb called the reads again in MiXCR, with one record for every CDR3 protein. The data contain about 530,000 distinct CDR3 sequences, around a quarter of them singletons. The sample is drawn from a study of T cell repertoires in cytomegalovirus infection. Study observations and caveats: Cumulative public TCR beta family frequency identified CMV carriers with the relevant HLA. HLA-C-restricted CMV-specific TCR beta clonotypes prevailed in the ex vivo response.

Sequenced: PBMCs. The V gene is TRBV5-4, the J gene TRBJ2-2; tentatively, D is TRBD2 (5 bases). The origin of this receptor is a human donor in good health (CMV status not recorded). Some clones in this sample may be carry-over from other donors' samples. CDR3 sequence: CASSLETKSGELFF. Written as DNA, the CDR3 is TGTGCCAGCAGCTTGGAGACTAAGTCCGGGGAGCTGTTTTTT.